These T cell receptor beta chains were read from a single sample in a study of beta chain features in type 1 diabetes. This table comes from immunoSEQ multiplex PCR, and its TCRdb copy is limited to in-frame clones, with some not included. The sample holds some 660,000 clones, about an eighth seen once. The sequencing sample was made of naive CD4+ T cells from blood. These receptors all stem from a man younger than 30 with type 1 diabetes. Each CDR3 is given with its conserved first and last residue. A D gene is named only where the DNA matches it firmly. The size of a clone is reported for some rows only, either as once, few or many, or as a class for expanded clones.

clone size,J gene,D gene,V gene,CDR3 DNA,CDR3 protein
few,TRBJ2-1,-,TRBV27,TGTGCCAGCAGTCCTCGCTCTGATCGACAGGCGTCCTACAATGAGCAGTTCTTC,CASSPRSDRQASYNEQFF
-,TRBJ2-1,-,TRBV7-9,TGTGCCAGCAGCTTAGAGTATAGGGAATCTAGCTCCTACAATGAGCAGTTCTTC,CASSLEYRESSSYNEQFF
-,TRBJ2-5,-,TRBV25-1,TGTGCCAGCAGTGATCCAGGGCAAGAGACCCAGTACTTC,CASSDPGQETQYF
-,TRBJ1-1,-,TRBV5-6,TGTGCCAGCAGCTCCCTGGGACGGTTGAACACTGAAGCTTTCTTT,CASSSLGRLNTEAFF
-,TRBJ2-2,-,TRBV6-6,TGTGCCAGCATAGGCGGTTTGAACACCGGGGAGCTGTTTTTT,CASIGGLNTGELFF
-,TRBJ2-1,-,TRBV14,TGTGCCAGCAGCCAACTGGGCCCCTTATACAATGAGCAGTTCTTC,CASSQLGPLYNEQFF
-,TRBJ2-1,TRBD2,TRBV30,TGTGCCTGCCCAGCAAGGAGACTAGCGGGGCCCTCCTACAATGAGCAGTTCTTC,CACPARRLAGPSYNEQFF
few,TRBJ1-5,-,TRBV30,TGTGCCTGGAGTGATCAGGGAGGACAGCCCCAGCATTTT,CAWSDQGGQPQHF
few,TRBJ1-2,-,TRBV5-6,TGTGCCAGCAGCTTACAAGGACAGCGCTATGGCTACACCTTC,CASSLQGQRYGYTF
-,TRBJ2-7,-,TRBV5-1,TGCGCCAGCCGGCGGGCGGGACAGAACTACGAGCAGTACTTC,CASRRAGQNYEQYF
few,TRBJ2-4,-,TRBV10-3,TGTGCCATCAGTGAGTCTTGGGGGCGAACCAAAAACATTCAGTACTTC,CAISESWGRTKNIQYF
-,TRBJ1-3,-,TRBV9,TGTGCCAGCAGCACTAACGGGAACACCATATATTTT,CASSTNGNTIYF
few,TRBJ2-1,-,TRBV11-3,TGTGCCAGCGCGACCGGGACTCCAATGTACAATGAGCAGTTCTTC,CASATGTPMYNEQFF
few,TRBJ2-2,-,TRBV5-4,TGTGCCAGCAGCGGGAGTTGGACCGGGGAGCTGTTTTTT,CASSGSWTGELFF
-,TRBJ1-2,-,TRBV30,TGTGCCTGGAGTAGGAGAACTAACTATGGCTACACCTTC,CAWSRRTNYGYTF
few,TRBJ2-1,-,TRBV10-3,TGTGCCATCAGCCCGGACAGTACCTACAATGAGCAGTTCTTC,CAISPDSTYNEQFF
-,TRBJ2-1,-,TRBV15,TGTGCCACCAGCAGAGAGCGGACCCCCTCCTACAATGAGCAGTTCTTC,CATSRERTPSYNEQFF
few,TRBJ1-1,-,TRBV6-5,TGTGCCAGCGGAACAGACCAAATGAACACTGAAGCTTTCTTT,CASGTDQMNTEAFF
-,TRBJ1-4,TRBD1,TRBV6-1,TGTGCCAGCCATATCGACAGGGGAAGAGAAAAACTGTTTTTT,CASHIDRGREKLFF
-,TRBJ2-3,TRBD2,TRBV6-6,TGTGCCAGCAGTTCTTTAGCGGGAGGGCCAACAGATACGCAGTATTTT,CASSSLAGGPTDTQYF
few,TRBJ2-5,-,TRBV9,TGTGCCAGCAGCCCCGGAGAGACCCAGTACTTC,CASSPGETQYF
few,TRBJ2-7,TRBD1,TRBV7-2,TGTGCCAGCAGCCTAACCGGGACAGGGAAATACGAGCAGTACTTC,CASSLTGTGKYEQYF
-,TRBJ1-2,TRBD1,TRBV7-6,TGTGCCAGCAGCTTTAGTTTCGCAGGGGGCTCTTTAAACTATGGCTACACCTTC,CASSFSFAGGSLNYGYTF
-,TRBJ1-1,TRBD1,TRBV30,TGTGCTCTTCGGCAGGGGGAAACTGAAGCTTTCTTT,CALRQGETEAFF
-,TRBJ1-2,-,TRBV7-9,TGTGCCAGCAGCTTGGCCGTACTTGGTTATGGCTACACCTTC,CASSLAVLGYGYTF
few,TRBJ1-5,-,TRBV30,TGTGCCTGGAGTGCCGCTCCTCAGCCCCAGCATTTT,CAWSAAPQPQHF
-,TRBJ1-5,TRBD1,TRBV6-5,TGTGCCAGCAGTTACAGGGGGCATCAGCCCCAGCATTTT,CASSYRGHQPQHF
-,TRBJ1-1,-,TRBV29-1,TGCAGCGTTGAGTCCGGGACGGACTTCGTAGGGGCTGAAGCTTTCTTT,CSVESGTDFVGAEAFF
-,TRBJ1-3,-,TRBV30,TGTGCCTGGAGTGAGGGCTCTGGAAACACCATATATTTT,CAWSEGSGNTIYF
few,TRBJ2-3,TRBD2,TRBV19,TGTGCCAGTAGTGCTAGCGGGGGGACAGATACGCAGTATTTT,CASSASGGTDTQYF
few,TRBJ2-1,-,TRBV29-1,TGCAGCGCCGACACTAACAATGAGCAGTTCTTC,CSADTNNEQFF
-,TRBJ2-3,-,TRBV21-1,TGTGCCAGCAGACAAGGACTAGCGACAGATACGCAGTATTTT,CASRQGLATDTQYF
-,TRBJ2-7,TRBD2,TRBV7-9,TGTGCCAGCAGCTTTCAAAGCGGGAGGGCCGTCTACGAGCAGTACTTC,CASSFQSGRAVYEQYF
-,TRBJ2-5,TRBD2,TRBV9,TGTGCCAGCAGCGTAGCTACTAGCGGGGGACCCCAAGAGACCCAGTACTTC,CASSVATSGGPQETQYF
-,TRBJ2-2,-,TRBV2,TGTGCCAGCAGGAGACAGGTTACGAACACCGGGGAGCTGTTTTTT,CASRRQVTNTGELFF